The next 21 T cell receptor beta chains were all read from a single sample in a study of cytomegalovirus exposure and HLA in healthy donors. The study ran its PCR with 60 Vbeta and 13 Jbeta primers. Sequencing was performed with immunoSEQ multiplex PCR; in TCRdb, only in-frame clones are kept and a portion is missing. The profile shows hundreds of thousands of clones, 70% to 85% of them singletons. The sequencing input was PBMCs. Receptor source: a woman aged 40 to 50 in good health and CMV-seronegative.

Only a few counts were recorded for this clone. The chain uses TRBV4-3 and TRBJ2-7; TRBD1 might be the D (5 bases). This CDR3 has 18 amino acids. Germline CDR1 LGHNA, CDR2 YSLEER. V lost 0 bases and J 5 bases, leaving 23 bases between the germline ends. The CDR3 DNA reads as TGCGCCAGCAGCCAAGATTCAGATCGAGTTATAGGACACCACGAGCAGTACTTC. Protein sequence: CASSQDSDRVIGHHEQYF.

This chain links TRBV6-1 with TRBJ1-1, with D possibly TRBD1 on 5 matching bases. The germline V gene has CDR1 MNHNS and CDR2 SASEGT. V was cut by 1 base and J by 5 bases, with 11 bases left in between. This CDR3 is built from 14 residues. In DNA, the CDR3 is TGTGCCAGCAGTGAAGGGGGACGGGGGACTGAAGCTTTCTTT. Translation: CASSEGGRGTEAFF.

The rearrangement uses TRBV7-3 and TRBJ2-3, with 12 bases aligning to TRBD2. This CDR3 has 15 residues. The trim removed 6 bases at V and 3 bases at J, leaving 4 bases unmatched. Looked up from germline, CDR1 is SGHTA and CDR2 is FQGTGA. The CDR3 DNA reads as TGTGCCAGCAGATCGACTAGCGGGGGAACAGATACGCAGTATTTT. Translating it yields CASRSTSGGTDTQYF.

In DNA form, the CDR3 reads TGTGCCAGCACCACCCCCCCTCAGATCGAGCAGTACTTC. This codes for CASTTPPQIEQYF. The chain recombines TRBV6-6 with TRBJ2-7; D remains unclear. The CDR3 is 13 residues long. V was cut by 7 bases and J by 6 bases, with 16 bases left in between. Germline lookup yields CDR1 MNHNY and CDR2 SVGAGI (reference sequence).

This clone has just a few counts. The rearrangement links TRBV6-1 to TRBJ1-3; 7 nucleotides agree with TRBD1. V shed 0 bases and J 10 bases; nucleotides not matched to a gene: 9. The germline CDR1 and CDR2 sequences are MNHNS and SASEGT. The CDR3 sequence is 15 residues long. The CDR3 reads CASSEASINRGTIYF. In DNA, the CDR3 is TGTGCCAGCAGTGAAGCCTCCATAAACAGGGGAACCATATATTTT.

This chain links TRBV28 with TRBJ2-7, with 7 bases lining up with TRBD1. Germline CDR1 is MDHEN and CDR2 is SYDVKM. The CDR3 sequence is 15 residues long. Unmatched junction bases numbered 6, after V lost 4 bases and J lost 0 bases. The CDR3 DNA sequence: TGTGCCAGCAGTTCAGGACAGGCCGACTCCTACGAGCAGTACTTC. Its protein is CASSSGQADSYEQYF.

This rearrangement joins TRBV4-2 to TRBJ2-5; 9 bases match TRBD1. The DNA end favors TRBJ2-7, so the J call may be wrong. This CDR3 has 18 amino acids. Looked up from germline, CDR1 is LGHNA and CDR2 is YNFKEQ. The CDR3 bases are TGTGCCAGCAGCCAAGATTGGGGGGGACAGGGCAGTTCCTACGAGCAGTACTTC. It yields the protein CASSQDWGGQGSSYEQYF.

This clone was seen more than once but under ten times. This chain joins TRBV6-1 and TRBJ1-1, with 8 nucleotides matching TRBD1. The CDR3 covers 15 residues. CDR1 is MNHNS and CDR2 is SASEGT in the germline V gene. V lost 1 base to trimming and J lost 1 base; unmatched junction nucleotides: 2. The DNA of the CDR3 is TGTGCCAGCAGTGAAGGGACAGGGCGGAACACTGAAGCTTTCTTT. Translating gives CASSEGTGRNTEAFF.

This rearrangement joins TRBV6-6 to TRBJ2-1, with TRBD1 matching over 10 bases. The J segment lost 3 bases and the V segment lost 3 bases, leaving 5 bases of the junction unmatched. The length of the CDR3 is 16 residues. Germline V gene data show CDR1 as MNHNY and CDR2 as SVGAGI (reference sequence). CDR3 protein: CASSYRGQGRYNEQFF. The CDR3, as DNA: TGTGCCAGCAGTTATCGGGGACAGGGGCGCTACAATGAGCAGTTCTTC.

V is TRBV19 and J is TRBJ1-5; tentative D call: TRBD1 (6 bases). The CDR3 has 16 amino acids. Germline loops: CDR1 LNHDA, CDR2 SQIVND (reference sequence). V dropped 5 bases and J dropped 5 bases, with 19 bases sitting between them. In DNA, the CDR3 is TGTGCCAGTAGTCCCGGGAGGGGGAAGGGTGATCAGCCCCAGCATTTT. As protein: CASSPGRGKGDQPQHF.

This chain uses TRBV2 with TRBJ2-2; 10 bases are a match to TRBD1. J was trimmed by 5 bases and V by 7 bases; bases with no gene match: 13. The germline CDR1 and CDR2 sequences are SNHLY and FYNNEI. This CDR3 is built from 17 residues. The CDR3 DNA is TGTGCCAGCACCCCGGGACAGGGGAGGTCGGGGACCGGGGAGCTGTTTTTT. This gives the protein CASTPGQGRSGTGELFF.

The CDR3 nucleotides read TGCGCCAGCAGCCAAGATGGGGGGGCGACACACAATGAGCAGTTCTTC. Translation gives CASSQDGGATHNEQFF. The chain couples TRBV4-3 to TRBJ2-1; a weak D match, TRBD2 (7 bases). Germline V lookup: CDR1 LGHNA, CDR2 YSLEER. V lost 0 bases and J 5 bases, leaving 14 bases between the germline ends. This CDR3 region has 16 residues.

About this clone: This CDR3 is also generated by other DNA sequences in the sample. This chain uses TRBV19 with TRBJ2-5; 8 bases match TRBD2. After removal of 3 bases from V and 1 base from J, the junction contained 1 base not matched to a gene. Germline assignment: CDR1 LNHDA and CDR2 SQIVND (reference sequence). This CDR3 spans 14 amino acids. The CDR3 spells CASSMSGGQETQYF. The DNA of the CDR3 is TGTGCCAGTAGTATGAGCGGGGGCCAAGAGACCCAGTACTTC.

The chain has TRBV9 and TRBJ1-1; the D gene is possibly TRBD1 (6 bases). The CDR3 extends over 15 amino acids. CDR1 SGDLS and CDR2 YYNGEE come from the germline V gene. V dropped 4 bases and J dropped 0 bases, with 13 bases sitting between them. The CDR3 sequence: CASSPTRGMNTEAFF. CDR3 in DNA: TGTGCCAGCAGCCCGACGAGGGGGATGAACACTGAAGCTTTCTTT.

This chain links TRBV7-3 with TRBJ2-1, with 13 positions matching TRBD2. J gave up 2 bases and V 1 base, and 8 bases lay outside the gene matches. This CDR3 region has 19 residues. CDR1 SGHTA and CDR2 FQGTGA come from the germline V gene. The CDR3 protein is CASSLKGTSGDMPYNEQFF. The CDR3 nucleotides are TGTGCCAGCAGCTTAAAGGGGACTAGCGGGGATATGCCCTACAATGAGCAGTTCTTC.

The CDR3 DNA reads as TGTGCCAGCACTACAGGGTTTAATTCACCCCTCCACTTT. This gives the protein CASTTGFNSPLHF. V gene TRBV28 combines with J gene TRBJ1-6, with D maybe TRBD1 (6 bases). Germline lookup yields CDR1 MDHEN and CDR2 SYDVKM. V lost 7 bases, J lost 6 bases, and 10 bases lay in between. The CDR3 covers 13 residues.

This clone was counted once. This chain joins TRBV5-1 and TRBJ1-2, with 9 bases matching TRBD1. Germline trimming cut 4 bases from V and 4 bases from J; bases unmatched to any gene: 11. Germline V gene data show CDR1 as SGHRS and CDR2 as YFSETQ. This CDR3 region has 16 residues. In DNA form, the CDR3 reads TGCGCCAGCAGCCAACCCGGGACAGGGTATACCTATGGCTACACCTTC. It codes for CASSQPGTGYTYGYTF. The full variable domain, rest sourced from reference TRBV5-1 and TRBJ1-2, is KAGVTQTPRYLIKTRGQQVTLSCSPISGHRSVSWYQQTPGQGLQFLFEYFSETQRNKGNFPGRFSGRQFSNSRSEMNVSTLELGDSALYLCASSQPGTGYTYGYTFGSGTRLTVV.

The chain combines TRBV7-3 with TRBJ2-1, with 11 bases fitting TRBD2. The ends lost 5 bases at V and 3 bases at J; junction bases unmatched: 6. This CDR3 has 16 amino acids. Germline-derived CDR1 and CDR2 are SGHTA and FQGTGA. The CDR3 reads CASSPTGTSGYNEQFF. The CDR3 DNA is TGTGCCAGCAGCCCCACCGGGACTAGCGGCTACAATGAGCAGTTCTTC.

The V call is TRBV28, the J call TRBJ1-1; 7 bases line up with TRBD1. The CDR3 consists of 17 residues. The germline V gene has CDR1 MDHEN and CDR2 SYDVKM. The junction had 11 bases not matched to a gene; V was cut back by 1 base and J by 3 bases. The CDR3 sequence: CASSLYIGGSVYTEAFF. The CDR3 DNA reads as TGTGCCAGCAGTTTATACATAGGGGGCAGCGTGTACACTGAAGCTTTCTTT.

CDR3 region: CSAEGDSYGYTF. The CDR3, as DNA: TGCAGCGCCGAGGGGGACAGCTATGGCTACACCTTC. The chain links TRBV29-1 to TRBJ1-2; 7 bases match TRBD1. Germline values: CDR1 SQVTM, CDR2 ANQGSEA. This CDR3 spans 12 amino acids. V shed 7 bases, J shed 4 bases, and the junction held 6 bases outside the gene matches.

On this clone itself: Other DNA sequences in this specimen translate into the identical CDR3. The rearrangement links TRBV9 to TRBJ2-3; 9 nucleotides align to TRBD2. The trim removed 3 bases at V and 0 bases at J, leaving 5 bases unmatched. The length of the CDR3 is 16 residues. Germline CDR1 reads SGDLS; CDR2 reads YYNGEE. The CDR3 DNA sequence: TGTGCCAGCAGCGCCAGACTAGCGGCTAGCACAGATACGCAGTATTTT. This translates into CASSARLAASTDTQYF. Filled out from reference TRBV9 and TRBJ2-3, the complete variable domain reads DSGVTQTPKHLITATGQRVTLRCSPRSGDLSVYWYQQSLDQGLQFLIQYYNGEERAKGNILERFSAQQFPDLHSELNLSSLELGDSALYFCASSARLAASTDTQYFGPGTRLTVL.